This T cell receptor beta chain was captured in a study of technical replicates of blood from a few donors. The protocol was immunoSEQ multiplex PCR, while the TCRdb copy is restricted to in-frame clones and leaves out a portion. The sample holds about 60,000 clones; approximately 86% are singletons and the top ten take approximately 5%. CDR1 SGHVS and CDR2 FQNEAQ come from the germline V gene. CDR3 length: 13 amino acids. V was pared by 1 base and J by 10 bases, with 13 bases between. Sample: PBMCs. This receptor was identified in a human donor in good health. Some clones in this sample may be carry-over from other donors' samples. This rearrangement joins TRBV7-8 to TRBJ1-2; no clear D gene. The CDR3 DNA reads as TGTGCCAGCAGCTTAGACGGAGGGTCACTCTACACCTTC. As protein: CASSLDGGSLYTF.